The clone carrying this TCR beta chain was counted many times. Its target is unknown. From RNA transcripts, TCR beta CDR3 regions were amplified. The study used the HTBI primer set for a first-round RT-PCR of the TCR CDR3. From the multiplex PCR reads, TCRdb called clonotypes with MiXCR, one entry per CDR3 protein. Of 450,000 to 600,000 distinct CDR3 sequences detected, around 15% appear once; the ten largest clones hold approximately 15%. This entry belongs to a study of T cells in Graves' hyperthyroidism and ophthalmopathy. Findings and limits, study-wide: Model-based prediction identified ophthalmopathy a median approximately 6 months prior to its onset.

The V end was cut by 1 base, the J end by 7 bases, with 15 bases between. Looked up from germline, CDR1 is SGHRS and CDR2 is YFSETQ. The CDR3 spans 14 residues. The sequence was obtained from a woman aged 40-49 years with Graves' hyperthyroidism. Sequencing was done on a sample of blood. The chain couples TRBV5-1 to TRBJ2-7; maybe TRBD1 (5 bases). DNA for the CDR3: TGCGCCAGCAGCTTGAGCCCAGGGCTGGGGGAGCAGTACTTC. As protein: CASSLSPGLGEQYF.